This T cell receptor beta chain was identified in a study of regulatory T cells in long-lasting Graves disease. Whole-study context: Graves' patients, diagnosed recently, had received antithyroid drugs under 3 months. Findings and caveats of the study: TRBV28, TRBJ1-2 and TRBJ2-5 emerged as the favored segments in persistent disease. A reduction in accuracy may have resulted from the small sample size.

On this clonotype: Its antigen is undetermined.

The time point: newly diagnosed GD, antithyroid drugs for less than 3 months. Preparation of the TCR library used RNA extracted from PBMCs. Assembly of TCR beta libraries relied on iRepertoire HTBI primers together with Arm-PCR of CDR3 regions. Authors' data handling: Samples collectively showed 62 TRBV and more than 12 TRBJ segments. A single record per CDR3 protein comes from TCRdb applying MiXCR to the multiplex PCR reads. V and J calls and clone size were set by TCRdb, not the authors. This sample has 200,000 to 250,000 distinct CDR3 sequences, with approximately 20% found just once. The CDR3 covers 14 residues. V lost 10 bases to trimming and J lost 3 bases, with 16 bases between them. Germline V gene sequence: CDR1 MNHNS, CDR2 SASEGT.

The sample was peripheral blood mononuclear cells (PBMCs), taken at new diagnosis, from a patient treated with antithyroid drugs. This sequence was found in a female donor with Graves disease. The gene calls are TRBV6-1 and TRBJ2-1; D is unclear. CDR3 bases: TGTGCCACCTACTACTCCGAAGTCTACAATGAGCAGTTCTTC. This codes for CATYYSEVYNEQFF.